Listed below are T cell receptor beta chains from one sample, sequenced in a study of T-cell memory formation after mild COVID-19. TCRdb reprocessed the 5' RACE reads with MiXCR, giving one entry per CDR3 protein. This repertoire shows around 250,000 distinct CDR3 sequences, roughly 10% found once; its top ten account for around 20%. The sequencing sample was made of PBMCs or a T cell subset sorted from them (not recorded which). The receptors come from a man aged 18 to 30 who had mild COVID-19 (a few samples of this study predate the infection). Cell type and time point are not known. CDR3s include the opening cysteine and the closing phenylalanine or tryptophan. Each record gives: D gene, J gene, V gene, clone size, CDR3 length, CDR3 protein, CDR3 DNA. The D gene is left open where the match is weak. Not every row has a clone size; where given, it reads once, few, many or a size class.

TRBD1,TRBJ1-2,TRBV18,-,15,CASSPATGNNYGYTF,TGTGCCAGCTCACCAGCGACAGGGAATAACTATGGCTACACCTTC
-,TRBJ2-7,TRBV6-2/TRBV6-3,-,13,CASSYSYFYEQYF,TGTGCCAGCAGTTACTCGTACTTTTACGAGCAGTACTTC
-,TRBJ1-5,TRBV27,few,15,CASRGWGDSNQPQHF,TGTGCCAGCAGGGGGTGGGGGGATAGCAATCAGCCCCAGCATTTT
TRBD1,TRBJ2-7,TRBV5-1,few,14,CASSPTGIKPEQYF,TGCGCCAGCAGCCCGACAGGGATTAAGCCCGAGCAGTACTTC
-,TRBJ2-6,TRBV6-2/TRBV6-3,-,19,CASSYEIIIRDSGANVLTF,TGTGCCAGCAGTTACGAGATTATTATCAGGGACTCTGGGGCCAACGTCCTGACTTTC
-,TRBJ1-1,TRBV20-1,many,11,CSARVNTEAFF,TGCAGTGCTAGAGTGAACACTGAAGCTTTCTTT
TRBD1,TRBJ1-2,TRBV7-2,few,16,CASSPSPGNRGYGYTF,TGTGCCAGCAGCCCTAGCCCCGGGAACAGGGGATATGGCTACACCTTC
-,TRBJ2-1,TRBV20-1,many,14,CSARQGRIDNEQFF,TGCAGTGCTAGGCAGGGACGCATTGACAATGAGCAGTTCTTC
TRBD2,TRBJ2-1,TRBV30,-,14,CAWSVLAGIHEQFF,TGTGCCTGGAGTGTCTTAGCGGGGATACATGAGCAGTTCTTC
TRBD2,TRBJ2-5,TRBV7-2,many,17,CASSLRPSGGPKETQYF,TGTGCCAGCAGCTTGAGGCCTAGCGGGGGGCCGAAAGAGACCCAGTACTTC
-,TRBJ2-4,TRBV7-3,once,16,CASSFWQSLAKNIQYF,TGTGCCAGCAGCTTTTGGCAGTCGCTAGCCAAAAACATTCAGTACTTC
-,TRBJ2-1,TRBV5-6,-,17,CASNFNGAANPINEQFF,TGTGCCAGCAACTTCAATGGGGCCGCGAATCCAATCAATGAGCAGTTCTTC
TRBD1,TRBJ2-1,TRBV5-4,-,13,CASRTGELDEQFF,TGTGCCAGCAGGACAGGGGAGTTAGATGAGCAGTTCTTC
TRBD1,TRBJ2-1,TRBV11-3,few,15,CASSLATGGYGEQFF,TGTGCCAGCAGCTTGGCGACAGGGGGCTATGGTGAGCAGTTCTTC
-,TRBJ2-6,TRBV5-4,-,15,CASSRQSSGANVLTF,TGTGCCAGCAGCCGACAGTCCTCTGGGGCCAACGTCCTGACTTTC
-,TRBJ1-3,TRBV7-9,-,18,CASSRSRWQGSSGNTIYF,TGTGCCAGCAGCCGCTCCCGATGGCAGGGTTCGAGTGGAAACACCATATATTTT
-,TRBJ2-6,TRBV10-3,few,19,CAISDPTRPRISGANVLTF,TGTGCCATCAGTGACCCGACTCGACCAAGAATCTCTGGGGCCAACGTCCTGACTTTC
-,TRBJ2-1,TRBV7-9,many,11,CASSPGPEQFF,TGTGCCAGCAGCCCAGGGCCTGAGCAGTTCTTC
TRBD1,TRBJ2-2,TRBV15,few,13,CAIGDSYTGELFF,TGTGCCATAGGGGACAGCTACACCGGGGAGCTGTTTTTT
-,TRBJ1-1,TRBV6-2/TRBV6-3,-,18,CASSYPMGRTAVNTEAFF,TGTGCCAGCAGTTACCCGATGGGTCGGACGGCAGTGAACACTGAAGCTTTCTTT
TRBD1,TRBJ2-6,TRBV5-1,-,16,CASSLGTGTGANVLTF,TGCGCCAGCAGCTTGGGGACAGGTACTGGGGCCAACGTCCTGACTTTC
-,TRBJ2-5,TRBV6-6,-,13,CASTRTDRETQYF,TGTGCCAGCACCCGGACAGATCGAGAGACCCAGTACTTC
-,TRBJ2-3,TRBV7-3,many,16,CASSHLGGRLADTQYF,TGTGCCAGCAGCCACCTCGGGGGGCGCTTGGCAGATACGCAGTATTTT
-,TRBJ2-5,TRBV4-2,few,17,CASSQDGAGRIQETQYF,TGTGCCAGCAGCCAAGACGGGGCGGGGCGCATCCAAGAGACCCAGTACTTC
-,TRBJ2-3,TRBV4-3,many,14,CASSQDLPTDTQYF,TGCGCCAGCAGCCAAGATCTCCCCACAGATACGCAGTATTTT
-,TRBJ2-3,TRBV7-2,few,12,CAAQGSTDTQYF,TGTGCCGCACAGGGTAGCACAGATACGCAGTATTTT
-,TRBJ2-1,TRBV5-1,few,15,CASSLIGSSYNEQFF,TGCGCCAGCAGCTTGATAGGGAGCTCCTACAATGAGCAGTTCTTC
-,TRBJ2-3,TRBV25-1,-,18,CASISGPKEDSDRDTQYF,TGTGCCAGCATCTCGGGCCCGAAAGAGGACAGTGACCGGGATACGCAGTATTTT
-,TRBJ2-2,TRBV5-6,-,15,CASWGSAGTTGELFF,TGTGCCAGCTGGGGGTCGGCGGGGACCACCGGGGAGCTGTTTTTT
-,TRBJ2-1,TRBV4-3,few,15,CASSQDQRHLNEQFF,TGCGCCAGCAGCCAAGATCAGCGACACCTCAATGAGCAGTTCTTC
-,TRBJ2-1,TRBV7-3,many,11,CASSLGDEQFF,TGTGCCAGCAGCTTAGGGGACGAGCAGTTCTTC
-,TRBJ2-1,TRBV7-2,-,12,CASSPTSLLQFF,TGTGCCAGCAGTCCTACTAGCCTCCTGCAGTTCTTC
-,TRBJ2-7,TRBV25-1,-,15,CASSESVGTRGEQYF,TGTGCCAGCAGTGAATCTGTCGGGACCCGAGGCGAGCAGTACTTC
-,TRBJ2-2,TRBV7-2,-,18,CASSFGLGNLASAGELFF,TGTGCCAGCAGCTTCGGTCTAGGGAATCTCGCTAGTGCCGGGGAGCTGTTTTTT
TRBD1,TRBJ2-1,TRBV12-3/TRBV12-4,-,15,CASRPRTGSNLGQFF,TGTGCCAGCAGGCCGCGGACAGGTTCGAATTTAGGGCAGTTCTTC
-,TRBJ1-5,TRBV4-1,-,15,CASRPYRDSNQPQHF,TGCGCCAGCAGGCCCTACAGGGACAGCAATCAGCCCCAGCATTTT
-,TRBJ2-4,TRBV5-5,-,8,CASSGGYF,TGTGCCAGCAGCGGGGGGTACTTC
-,TRBJ1-1,TRBV30,few,13,CAWSVSRNTEAFF,TGTGCCTGGAGTGTAAGCAGGAACACTGAAGCTTTCTTT
-,TRBJ2-2,TRBV7-3,-,14,CASSLGSRVGELFF,TGTGCCAGCAGCTTGGGGTCACGCGTCGGGGAGCTGTTTTTT
-,TRBJ2-7,TRBV10-3,-,15,CAISVDGKGSYEQYF,TGTGCCATCAGTGTGGACGGAAAAGGCTCCTACGAGCAGTACTTC
TRBD1,TRBJ1-1,TRBV7-6,few,16,CASSLAASRGDTEAFF,TGTGCCAGCAGCTTAGCAGCTTCCAGGGGGGACACTGAAGCTTTCTTT
TRBD1,TRBJ1-2,TRBV15,-,16,CATSKAPGQGWGSYTF,TGTGCCACCAGCAAAGCACCGGGACAGGGGTGGGGTAGCTACACCTTC
-,TRBJ2-6,TRBV21-1,-,19,CASSKFQGERDSGANVLTF,TGTGCCAGCAGTAAGTTCCAGGGCGAACGGGACTCTGGGGCCAACGTCCTGACTTTC
TRBD2,TRBJ2-7,TRBV6-5,few,13,CASGLAGSYEQYF,TGTGCCAGCGGGCTAGCGGGGTCCTACGAGCAGTACTTC
-,TRBJ1-5,TRBV20-1,-,13,CSVTGNSNQPQHF,TGCAGTGTTACAGGGAATAGCAATCAGCCCCAGCATTTT
TRBD2,TRBJ2-3,TRBV5-1,few,18,CASSSPDGLAGGTDTQYF,TGCGCCAGCAGCTCCCCGGACGGACTAGCGGGGGGGACAGATACGCAGTATTTT
-,TRBJ1-5,TRBV19,-,13,CASSRLGSQPQHF,TGTGCCAGTAGTCGGCTGGGAAGCCAGCCCCAGCATTTT
TRBD1,TRBJ1-2,TRBV11-2,many,15,CASSPRQGSLHGYTF,TGTGCCAGCAGCCCACGACAGGGTTCCCTTCATGGCTACACCTTC
TRBD2,TRBJ2-3,TRBV6-2/TRBV6-3,few,16,CASSKGLAGHTDTQYF,TGTGCCAGCAGTAAAGGACTAGCGGGGCACACAGATACGCAGTATTTT
TRBD1,TRBJ1-1,TRBV5-1,-,16,CASSFDRVDPNTEAFF,TGCGCCAGCAGCTTCGACAGGGTGGATCCAAACACTGAAGCTTTCTTT
-,TRBJ2-1,TRBV7-9,few,16,CASSTPLWASYNEQFF,TGTGCCAGCAGCACACCCCTCTGGGCTTCCTACAATGAGCAGTTCTTC
-,TRBJ2-4,TRBV5-6,many,15,CASSLTQTIKNIQYF,TGTGCCAGCAGCTTGACACAGACGATAAAAAACATTCAGTACTTC
-,TRBJ2-5,TRBV4-2,few,17,CASSQDHWRVRQETQYF,TGTGCCAGCAGCCAAGATCATTGGCGGGTCAGGCAAGAGACCCAGTACTTC
-,TRBJ1-3,TRBV20-1,few,15,CSARDDRALAYTIYF,TGCAGTGCTAGAGATGACCGGGCCTTGGCGTACACCATATATTTT